This T cell receptor beta chain is from a study of cytomegalovirus exposure and HLA in healthy donors. The PCR employed 60 Vbeta primers together with 13 Jbeta primers. The assay was immunoSEQ multiplex PCR, and TCRdb's table has in-frame clones only and misses some. The sample totals fewer than 60,000 clones; its top ten clones hold 12%. Unrecorded immune exposures were likely, despite nominal health at sampling. The germline CDR1 and CDR2 sequences are SGHAT and FQNNGV. V lost 5 bases and J 2 bases, leaving 13 bases between the germline ends. The CDR3 runs 14 residues. Study findings and constraints: An observed cluster of highly shared sequence variants was recorded as a likely sequencing artifact.

Comments on this clone: Antigen: not known.

This chain connects TRBV11-2 to TRBJ2-7; perhaps TRBD2 as D (5 bases). Sequenced input: PBMCs. This sequence originates from a woman between 25 and 40 years old in good health and CMV-seropositive. CDR3 sequence: CASSERAGPYEQYF. The DNA for the CDR3 is TGTGCCAGCAGCGAGAGGGCGGGCCCCTACGAGCAGTACTTC.